These T cell receptor beta chains were read from a single sample in a study of cytomegalovirus exposure and HLA in healthy donors. Profiled with immunoSEQ multiplex PCR; TCRdb holds only in-frame clones, not every one. The data show some 180,000 clones, with about 84% seen just once and about 14% held by the top ten. Sequencing input: PBMCs. These TCRs come from a woman in her 30s in good health and CMV-seropositive. Each CDR3 is given with its conserved first and last residue. Fields, in order: V gene, J gene, clone size, D gene, CDR3 DNA, CDR3 protein. The D gene is left open where the match is weak. The listing skips clone size in some rows; elsewhere it reads once, few, many or a size class.

>TRBV5-6|TRBJ2-1|NA|TRBD1
TGTGCCAGCAGCGCTTGGGACAGACATTACGGTGAGCAGTTCTTC
CASSAWDRHYGEQFF
>TRBV12-5|TRBJ2-1|once|TRBD2
TGTGCTAGTGGTTTGGTAGGGGTTCAGCGGGGCCTCTACAATGAGCAGTTCTTC
CASGLVGVQRGLYNEQFF
>TRBV20-1|TRBJ2-5|NA|NA
TGCAGTGCTAGCAGGGCAGAGACCCAGTACTTC
CSASRAETQYF
>TRBV5-1|TRBJ1-2|NA|NA
TGCGCCAGCAGCTTGAACCTCCAGGGCCCCTCCTATGGCTACACCTTC
CASSLNLQGPSYGYTF
>TRBV13|TRBJ1-3|NA|NA
TGTGCCAGCAGCGGCCGGGGGTCTGGAAACACCATATATTTT
CASSGRGSGNTIYF
>TRBV7-6|TRBJ2-5|NA|NA
TGTGCCAGTGGAGGGAGGGAGACCCAGTACTTC
CASGGRETQYF
>TRBV5-1|TRBJ2-2|NA|TRBD1
TGCGCCAGCAGCCGGGGACAGGGGAGCACCGGGGAGCTGTTTTTT
CASSRGQGSTGELFF
>TRBV2|TRBJ1-1|NA|NA
TGTGCCAGCAGCCGACAGTTGAACACTGAAGCTTTCTTT
CASSRQLNTEAFF
>TRBV30|TRBJ2-2|few|NA
TGTGCCTGGAGCCTCGGCCCAAGGGGTCCCGAAATGGGCACCGGGGAGCTGTTTTTT
CAWSLGPRGPEMGTGELFF
>TRBV4-1|TRBJ1-2|NA|TRBD1
TGCGCCAGCAGCCAAGGCGACAGGGAGGCCTATGGCTACACCTTC
CASSQGDREAYGYTF
>TRBV5-1|TRBJ2-6|NA|TRBD1
TGCGCCAGCAGTGCCACGACAGGGTCTGGGGCCAACGTCCTGACTTTC
CASSATTGSGANVLTF
>TRBV5-6|TRBJ1-3|NA|NA
TGTGCCAGCAGACGATCAGGCGTAACCTCTGGAAACACCATATATTTT
CASRRSGVTSGNTIYF
>TRBV4-1|TRBJ2-7|NA|TRBD2
TGCGCCAGCAGCCAAGGAGCCCTACGGGGGGGCGGCGGCTACGAGCAGTACTTC
CASSQGALRGGGGYEQYF
>TRBV7-9|TRBJ2-1|NA|TRBD1
TGTGCCAGCAGCTTGGGGACAGGGGGCGATCGGTTCTTC
CASSLGTGGDRFF
>TRBV7-2|TRBJ2-5|NA|NA
TGTGCCAGCAGCTTAAGCTACCAAGAGACCCAGTACTTC
CASSLSYQETQYF
>TRBV28|TRBJ1-2|NA|NA
TGTGCCAGCAGTTCCCGGCGGGGAGGGGACTATGACTACACCTTC
CASSSRRGGDYDYTF
>TRBV5-1|TRBJ2-2|NA|TRBD1
TGCGCCAGCAGCCCGGGACAGGGCGGGGAGCTGTTTTTT
CASSPGQGGELFF
>TRBV28|TRBJ2-7|NA|TRBD1
TGTGCCAGCAGTCGACAGGGGGCAATATACGAGCAGTACTTC
CASSRQGAIYEQYF
>TRBV4-3|TRBJ2-3|NA|NA
TGCGCCAGCAGCCCTACGATACTCACAGATACGCAGTATTTT
CASSPTILTDTQYF
>TRBV7-9|TRBJ2-7|NA|TRBD2
TGTGCCAGCAGACCCGGGGCGGGAGGGCCTAGGGACGAGCAGTACTTC
CASRPGAGGPRDEQYF
>TRBV18|TRBJ1-5|NA|NA
TGTGCCAGCTCTGCCGCCGGGGATCAGCCCCAGCATTTT
CASSAAGDQPQHF
>TRBV4-1|TRBJ1-5|NA|NA
TGCGCCAGCAGCCAAGAGTCGCGGGATCAGCCCCAGCATTTT
CASSQESRDQPQHF
>TRBV28|TRBJ2-7|NA|NA
TGTGCCAGCAGTGTCGCTAGCTCCTACGAGCAGTACTTC
CASSVASSYEQYF
>TRBV7-2|TRBJ1-2|NA|NA
TGTGCCAGCAGCCTCATACAGAGTAACTATGGCTACACCTTC
CASSLIQSNYGYTF
>TRBV7-8|TRBJ2-7|NA|NA
TGTGCCAGCAGCTTAGTCAATCCCTCGGGTGAGCAGTACTTC
CASSLVNPSGEQYF
>TRBV5-1|TRBJ2-7|NA|TRBD2
TGCGCCAGCAGCTTGGAACTAGCGGGGGGCAGGAGCTCCTACGAGCAGTACTTC
CASSLELAGGRSSYEQYF
>TRBV7-2|TRBJ1-6|NA|NA
TGTGCCAGCAGCTTATATCGTCGGTCACCCCTCCACTTT
CASSLYRRSPLHF
>TRBV10-3|TRBJ2-3|NA|TRBD2
TGTGCCACCGGGACTAGCGGGCCTCAAAGCACAGATACGCAGTATTTT
CATGTSGPQSTDTQYF
>TRBV18|TRBJ1-5|NA|NA
TGTGCCAGCTCACCACGTAAGCCTAAGGAGCAGCCCCAGCATTTT
CASSPRKPKEQPQHF
>TRBV6-1|TRBJ2-5|few|NA
TGTGCCAGCCACCGGGACAAGACCTTAAGAGAGACCCAGTACTTC
CASHRDKTLRETQYF
>TRBV28|TRBJ1-4|once|TRBD1
TGTGCCAGCAGCAACAGGGGATGGGGAGAAAAACTGTTTTTT
CASSNRGWGEKLFF
>TRBV7-2|TRBJ2-2|NA|NA
TGTGCCAGCAGCTTAACTGGGGGCCCGGACACCGGGGAGCTGTTTTTT
CASSLTGGPDTGELFF
>TRBV5-1|TRBJ2-2|NA|NA
TGCGCCACCCATGATACAGGGAAGAACACCGGGGAGCTGTTTTTT
CATHDTGKNTGELFF
>TRBV5-6|TRBJ2-7|NA|TRBD2
TGTGCCAGCAGCTTGGACGGAGGACTAGCGGTCTACGAGCAGTACTTC
CASSLDGGLAVYEQYF
>TRBV15|TRBJ2-7|NA|TRBD1
TGTGCCACCAGAAGCGGACAGGGGGCGTACGAGCAGTACTTC
CATRSGQGAYEQYF
>TRBV5-4|TRBJ1-1|NA|TRBD1
TGTGCCAGCAGCTCGGGGGACAGGTACACTGAAGCTTTCTTT
CASSSGDRYTEAFF
>TRBV5-1|TRBJ2-5|NA|NA
TGCGCCAGCAGCACGATCGACAGCCAAGAGACCCAGTACTTC
CASSTIDSQETQYF
>TRBV11-3|TRBJ2-1|NA|TRBD2
TGTGCCAGCAGCCTTCTTCTAGCGGGAGAACGAAGAAATGAGCAGTTCTTC
CASSLLLAGERRNEQFF
>TRBV6-1|TRBJ1-6|NA|NA
TGTGCCAGCAGCCCCTCGAATTCACCCCTCCACTTT
CASSPSNSPLHF
>TRBV5-6|TRBJ1-6|few|TRBD1
TGTGCCAGCAGCTCGGAAGACAGGGAGAGTTCACCCCTCCACTTT
CASSSEDRESSPLHF
>TRBV5-5|TRBJ1-6|NA|NA
TGTGCCAGCAGCACAGGGCCCCGGGATTCACCCCTCCACTTT
CASSTGPRDSPLHF
>TRBV30|TRBJ1-1|NA|NA
TGTGCCTGGAGTAAAGACAGTAACACTGAAGCTTTCTTT
CAWSKDSNTEAFF
>TRBV19|TRBJ1-1|NA|NA
TGTGCCGCAAAAGAGCAGGGGATGAACACTGAAGCTTTCTTT
CAAKEQGMNTEAFF
>TRBV11-3|TRBJ2-3|NA|NA
TGTGCCAGCAGCTTAGGCTCGGGGTCTAGCACAGATACGCAGTATTTT
CASSLGSGSSTDTQYF
>TRBV27|TRBJ2-1|NA|NA
TGTGCCAGCACCTCCCTCTTTTATGAGGGTAGCGATGAGCAGTTCTTC
CASTSLFYEGSDEQFF
>TRBV4-2|TRBJ1-5|NA|NA
TGTGCCACCGGCCCTTCTCAGGGTGGAACTCAGCCCCAGCATTTT
CATGPSQGGTQPQHF
>TRBV13|TRBJ2-1|NA|NA
TGTGCCAGCAGCTTATGGGGGGAGAGCTCCTACAATGAGCAGTTCTTC
CASSLWGESSYNEQFF
>TRBV7-8|TRBJ1-1|NA|TRBD1
TGTGCCAGCAGCTTAGACCCCGGGACAGTGACCCACACTGAAGCTTTCTTT
CASSLDPGTVTHTEAFF
>TRBV28|TRBJ1-1|NA|NA
TGTGCCAGCAGTTCCCCCGTGGCCACTGAAGCTTTCTTT
CASSSPVATEAFF
>TRBV27|TRBJ1-3|NA|NA
TGTGCCAGCAGTTTATTCGGGGGATCTGGAAACACCATATATTTT
CASSLFGGSGNTIYF
>TRBV5-4|TRBJ2-1|NA|TRBD1
TGTGCCAGCAGCCCCTGGATCGACAGGGTATCGTACAATGAGCAGTTCTTC
CASSPWIDRVSYNEQFF
>TRBV30|TRBJ2-5|NA|TRBD2
TGTGCCTGGAGCCACGGCGGGGGGCGACAAGAGACCCAGTACTTC
CAWSHGGGRQETQYF